What follows are 3 T cell receptor beta chains derived from one specimen sequenced in a study of identifying expanded T cells in peripheral blood. Produced via immunoSEQ multiplex PCR; TCRdb's table is partial and in-frame only. This sample has around 63,000 clones, with 87% found just once. The sequenced sample consisted of blood. These receptors were taken from a person between 18 and 75 years old in good health.

The chain's CDR3 is CASSLGLAGAPPVEQYF. CDR3 DNA: TGTGCCAGCAGTCTAGGACTAGCGGGAGCCCCTCCGGTTGAGCAGTACTTC. The V and J genes are TRBV27 and TRBJ2-7; 13 bases align to TRBD2. The ends lost 5 bases at V and 7 bases at J; junction bases unmatched: 14. CDR3 length: 17 residues. The germline V gene encodes CDR1 MNHEY and CDR2 SMNVEV (reference sequence).

This chain links TRBV5-1 with TRBJ2-5, with D perhaps being TRBD1 or TRBD2 (6 bases each). This CDR3 has 15 residues. V shed 3 bases and J shed 5 bases, with 17 bases lying between them. CDR1 and CDR2 from the germline V gene are SGHRS and YFSETQ. The CDR3 protein is CASSSGSRGEETQYF. The CDR3 bases are TGCGCCAGCAGCTCCGGTTCAAGGGGGGAGGAGACCCAGTACTTC.

The CDR3, as DNA: TGTGCCAGCAGCTTGGCGGGGCCCAACACTGAAGCTTTCTTT. Amino acids: CASSLAGPNTEAFF. V and J are TRBV5-6 and TRBJ1-1; D is possibly TRBD1 (5 bases). Germline loops: CDR1 SGHDT, CDR2 YYEEEE. The V and J ends lost 0 bases and 2 bases respectively, with 8 bases between them. CDR3 length equals 14 residues.